The rows below give T cell receptor beta chains drawn from one sample of a study of shared T cell receptors in the human thymus. Sequenced by immunoSEQ multiplex PCR; TCRdb stores in-frame clones only, minus some. The profile shows 700,000 to 750,000 clones, around 85% of them singletons. This same sample was also taken into another study, of human thymus T cells.

The material sequenced was thymocytes. The receptors come from a girl under three years old with a congenital heart defect. Each CDR3 is given with its conserved first and last residue. A D gene is named only where the DNA matches it firmly. Only some rows state a clone size, as once, few, many or a class for expanded clones.

once . TRBJ2-5 TRBV7-6 TGTGCCAGCAGCTTAAGTTCCCGGGTTCAGCGGAACCAAGAGACCCAGTACTTC CASSLSSRVQRNQETQYF
. . TRBJ1-2 TRBV14 TGTGCCAGCAGCCACACTCAGGGGTTTCGCATTGGCTACACCTTC CASSHTQGFRIGYTF
once TRBD2 TRBJ2-1 TRBV5-5 TGTGCCAGCAGCTTGGTGCCCGCTCTAGCGGGGGGGCGATATGAGCAGTTCTTC CASSLVPALAGGRYEQFF
. . TRBJ2-7 TRBV6-1 TGTGCCAGCAGTGAAAAGTCCCGGGATCCCTACGAGCAGTACTTC CASSEKSRDPYEQYF
. . TRBJ1-6 TRBV4-3 TGCGCCAGCAGCCAAGAGGAGTGGGGGGATGGCAATTCACCCCTCCACTTT CASSQEEWGDGNSPLHF
. TRBD2 TRBJ2-3 TRBV11-2 TGTGCCAGCAGCTACCCATTAGGGACTAGCGGGGTAAAGCAGTATTTT CASSYPLGTSGVKQYF
. TRBD1 TRBJ1-6 TRBV19 TGTGCCACACAGGGGGCTCGAGGGGATTCACCCCTCCACTTT CATQGARGDSPLHF
. . TRBJ1-2 TRBV27 TGTGCCAGCAGGCAAACCCAGGGGAAGGGGCCCTATGGCTACACCTTC CASRQTQGKGPYGYTF
once . TRBJ2-5 TRBV28 TGTGGAGTTGGGACCCAGTACTTC CGVGTQYF
. TRBD1 TRBJ1-1 TRBV6-1 TGTGCCAGCAGTGAAGGACAGGGTAACGCTGAAGCTTTCTTT CASSEGQGNAEAFF
. . TRBJ2-3 TRBV4-3 TGCGCCAGCAGCCAAGAACTCGGGACTCTTGTTAGCACAGATACGCAGTATTTT CASSQELGTLVSTDTQYF
. . TRBJ2-7 TRBV7-6 TGTGCCAGCAGCCTCACAGGGTACGAGCAGTACTTC CASSLTGYEQYF
. . TRBJ1-2 TRBV28 TGTGCCAGCAAAAGGGCAGGGCCATACTATGGCTACACCTTC CASKRAGPYYGYTF